The 6 T cell receptor beta chains below were found in one sample sequenced in a study of tumor-infiltrating lymphocytes in primary liver carcinoma. The roughly 20-34 mg bulk tissue piece was not sorted before simultaneous RNA and DNA extraction. Reverse transcription of approximately 0.55 ug total RNA with a constant-region primer produced TCR beta cDNA. Libraries of TCR beta came from three nested multiplex PCR rounds with slightly modified ARM-PCR. For 10 cycles apiece, the opening two PCR rounds ran with TRBV1-TRBV30 forward primers and a C-beta reverse primer. MiXCR, run by TCRdb on the multiplex PCR reads, gives a single entry per CDR3 protein. Found here are about 190,000 distinct CDR3 sequences, over 80% of them singletons; the top ten hold 18%. The sequenced sample was tumor tissue from primary liver carcinoma. The receptors here all came from a man aged 40-49 years with primary liver carcinoma and hepatitis B virus infection.

On this clonotype: Because the CDR3 is missing its conserved closing phenylalanine or tryptophan, this is likely a read error. The limits of the CDR3 on the DNA are not certain, so only TCRdb's listed CDR3 is given. The chain combines TRBV28 with TRBJ1-1; the table assigns TRBD1, which was not confirmed against the DNA. Looked up from germline, CDR1 is MDHEN and CDR2 is SYDVKM. The CDR3 has 15 residues if both end residues are counted. The CDR3 spells CASKDQTGGLGEASS.

This clonotype was found a few times. The genes are TRBV25-1 and TRBJ2-5; tentatively, D is TRBD1 or TRBD2 (5 bases each). This CDR3 has 15 amino acids. Between the trimmed V and J ends, which lost 6 bases and 3 bases, there was a span of 17 bases. CDR1 is MGHDK and CDR2 is SYGVNS in the germline V gene. DNA for the CDR3: TGTGCCAGCAGCGATACCCGGGACGGAAAAGAGACCCAGTACTTC. This gives the protein CASSDTRDGKETQYF.

Notes on this clonotype: Since a much larger clone is just one base distant, this may be a read error. This chain links TRBV29-1 with TRBJ2-1; D possibly corresponds to TRBD1 (6 bases). The CDR3 is 12 amino acids. CDR1 and CDR2 from the germline V gene are SQVTM and ANQGSEA. V was cut by 8 bases and J by 3 bases, with 11 bases left in between. The CDR3 nucleotides are TGCAGCATGACAGGTGGCTACAATGAGCAGTTCTTC. Protein sequence: CSMTGGYNEQFF.

The chain uses TRBV11-1 and TRBJ1-6; D not resolved. The CDR3 covers 13 residues. Germline CDR1 and CDR2: SGHAT and FQDESV (reference sequence). CDR3 DNA: TGTAGCAGCAGCCGAACACTGGTTCCACCCCTCCACTTT. Amino acid sequence: CSSSRTLVPPLHF. Filled out from reference TRBV11-1 and TRBJ1-6, the complete variable domain reads EAEVAQSPRYKITEKSQAVAFWCDPISGHATLYWYRQILGQGPELLVQFQDESVVDDSQLPKDRFSAERLKGVDSTLKIQPAELGDSAMYLCSSSRTLVPPLHFGNGTRLTVT.

This chain joins TRBV29-1 and TRBJ1-3; perhaps TRBD1 as D (6 bases). The CDR3 loop spans 13 amino acids. CDR1 and CDR2 (germline): SQVTM, ANQGSEA. The V end was cut by 7 bases, the J end by 3 bases, with 13 bases between. Written as DNA, the CDR3 is TGCAGCGCCGAGAGGGGGGTTGGAAACACCATATATTTT. Residues: CSAERGVGNTIYF. The full variable domain, rest sourced from reference TRBV29-1 and TRBJ1-3, is SAVISQKPSRDICQRGTSLTIQCQVDSQVTMMFWYRQQPGQSLTLIATANQGSEATYESGFVIDKFPISRPNLTFSTLTVSNMSPEDSSIYLCSAERGVGNTIYFGEGSWLTVV.

On this clonotype: The CDR3 does not close with the conserved phenylalanine or tryptophan, likely indicating a read error. The chain recombines TRBV14 with TRBJ2-7, with a tentative D call TRBD1 (6 bases). Per germline, CDR1 SGHDN and CDR2 FVKESK. Trimming removed 7 bases at V and 9 bases at J, with 22 bases between. The CDR3 loop spans 14 amino acids. Written as DNA, the CDR3 is TGTGCCAGCAACCGGGAACAGGGAGTCATCCGGCAGTACCTC. Translated, it gives CASNREQGVIRQYL.